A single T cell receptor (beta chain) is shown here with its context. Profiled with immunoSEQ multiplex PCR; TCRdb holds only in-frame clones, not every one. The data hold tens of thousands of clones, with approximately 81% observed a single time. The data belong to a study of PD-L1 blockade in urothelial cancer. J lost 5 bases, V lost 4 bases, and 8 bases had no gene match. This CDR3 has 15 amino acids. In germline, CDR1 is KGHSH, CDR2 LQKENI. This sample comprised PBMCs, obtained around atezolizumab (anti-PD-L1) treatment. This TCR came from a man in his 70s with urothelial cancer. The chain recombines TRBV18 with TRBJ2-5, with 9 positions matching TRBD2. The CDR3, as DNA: TGTGCCAGCTCACGTAGCGGGAGAGCGGAGGAGACCCAGTACTTC. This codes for CASSRSGRAEETQYF.